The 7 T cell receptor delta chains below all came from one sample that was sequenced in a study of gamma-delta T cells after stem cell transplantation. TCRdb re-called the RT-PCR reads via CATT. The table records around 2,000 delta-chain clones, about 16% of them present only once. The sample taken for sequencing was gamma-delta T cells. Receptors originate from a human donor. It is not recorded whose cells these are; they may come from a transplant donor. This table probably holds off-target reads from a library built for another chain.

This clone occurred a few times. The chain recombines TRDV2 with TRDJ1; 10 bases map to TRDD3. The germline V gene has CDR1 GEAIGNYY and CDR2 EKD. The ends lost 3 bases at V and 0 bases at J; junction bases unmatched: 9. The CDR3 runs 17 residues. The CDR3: CACDEVGDTGNTDKLIF. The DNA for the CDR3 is TGTGCCTGTGACGAGGTGGGGGATACAGGGAACACCGATAAACTCATCTTT.

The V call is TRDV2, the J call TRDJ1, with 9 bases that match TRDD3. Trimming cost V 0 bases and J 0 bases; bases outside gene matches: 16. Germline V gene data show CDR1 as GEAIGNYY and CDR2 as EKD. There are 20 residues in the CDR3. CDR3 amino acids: CACDTVTGGEPRPYTDKLIF. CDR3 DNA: TGTGCCTGTGACACCGTTACTGGGGGAGAACCCCGCCCGTACACCGATAAACTCATCTTT.

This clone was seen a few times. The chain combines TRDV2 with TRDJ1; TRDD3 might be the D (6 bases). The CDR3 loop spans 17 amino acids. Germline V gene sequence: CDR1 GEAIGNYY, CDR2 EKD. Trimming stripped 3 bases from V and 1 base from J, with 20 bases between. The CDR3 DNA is TGTGCCTGTGACCGGCTGGGGAGCCATCTTTTCACCGATAAACTCATCTTT. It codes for CACDRLGSHLFTDKLIF.

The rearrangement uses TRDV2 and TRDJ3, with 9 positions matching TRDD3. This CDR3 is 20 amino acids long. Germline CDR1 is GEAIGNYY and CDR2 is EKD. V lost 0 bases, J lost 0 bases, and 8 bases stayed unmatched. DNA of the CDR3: TGTGCCTGTGACACCGCTGGGGGATCCTTGAGCTCCTGGGACACCCGACAGATGTTTTTC. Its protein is CACDTAGGSLSSWDTRQMFF.

Written as DNA, the CDR3 is TGTGCCTGTGACACCCTCAAGGAAGCCGGATCGGGCACCGATAAACTCATCTTT. It codes for CACDTLKEAGSGTDKLIF. This rearrangement joins TRDV2 to TRDJ1; D call uncertain. Trimming took 0 bases from V and 1 from J, leaving 20 bases between them. CDR1 is GEAIGNYY and CDR2 is EKD in the germline V gene. The CDR3 totals 18 residues.

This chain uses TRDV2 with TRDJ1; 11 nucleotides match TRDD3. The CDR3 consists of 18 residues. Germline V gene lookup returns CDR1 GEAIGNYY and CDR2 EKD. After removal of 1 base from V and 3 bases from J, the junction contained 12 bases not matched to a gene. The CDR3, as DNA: TGTGCCTGTGACACGGTAGTGGGGGATACGCATAATTCCGATAAACTCATCTTT. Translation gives CACDTVVGDTHNSDKLIF.

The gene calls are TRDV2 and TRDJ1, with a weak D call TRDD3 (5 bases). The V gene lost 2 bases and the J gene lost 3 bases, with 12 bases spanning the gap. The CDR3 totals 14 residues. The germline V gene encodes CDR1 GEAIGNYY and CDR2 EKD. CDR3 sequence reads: CACDKVGLADKLIF. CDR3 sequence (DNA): TGTGCCTGTGACAAAGTTGGACTGGCCGATAAACTCATCTTT.